Following are 16 T cell receptor beta chains from one sample sequenced in a study of OX40 agonist ivuxolimab in advanced cancers. Profiling relied on immunoSEQ multiplex PCR, and the TCRdb table lists in-frame clones only, not all of them. The sample contains roughly 29,000 clones, 90% of which appear only once. The sequencing used CD4+ or CD8+ T cells sorted from blood, collected in a trial of the OX40 agonist ivuxolimab. These receptors all come from an adult with an advanced solid tumor such as melanoma, head and neck, liver or kidney cancer.

This clone was recorded only once. V gene TRBV12-5 combines with J gene TRBJ2-7; D may be TRBD1 (5 bases). Trimming shortened V by 3 bases and J by 2 bases, and 14 bases separated the two germline ends. Germline CDR1 is LGHNT and CDR2 is FRNRAP. The CDR3 is made up of 15 amino acids. This chain's CDR3 is CASGFSPGLTYEQYF. For the CDR3, the DNA is TGTGCTAGTGGTTTCTCTCCAGGGCTAACCTACGAGCAGTACTTC.

V is TRBV2 and J is TRBJ2-5; possible D gene TRBD1, 5 bases. The CDR3 extends over 14 amino acids. Per germline, CDR1 SNHLY and CDR2 FYNNEI. Trimming stripped 8 bases from V and 0 bases from J, with 13 bases between. CDR3 coding DNA: TGTGCCAGCCACGACAGACAAAACCAAGAGACCCAGTACTTC. Protein sequence: CASHDRQNQETQYF.

The chain carries TRBV30 and TRBJ2-5; 7 nucleotides match TRBD1. Germline V CDR1 and CDR2: GTSNPN, SVGIG (reference sequence). Trimming cost V 1 base and J 5 bases; bases outside gene matches: 10. The CDR3 spans 15 residues. This CDR3 reads CAWSDRTGPVETQYF. The CDR3 DNA is TGTGCCTGGAGTGACCGGACAGGTCCTGTTGAGACCCAGTACTTC.

V and J are TRBV7-6 and TRBJ2-3; D unclear. CDR1 is SGHVS and CDR2 is FNYEAQ in the germline V gene. There are 12 residues in the CDR3. The V and J ends lost 0 bases and 4 bases respectively, with 2 bases between them. The CDR3 loop is CASSLAPDTQYF. CDR3 coding DNA: TGTGCCAGCAGCTTAGCCCCAGATACGCAGTATTTT.

J is TRBJ2-1 and V is TRBV11-3, with D maybe TRBD2 (6 bases). Trimming removed 5 bases from V and 2 bases from J, with 16 bases in between. The germline CDR1 and CDR2 sequences are SGHNT and YENEEA. The CDR3 has 16 residues. The CDR3 DNA reads as TGTGCCAGCAGCCCGTACAGGCGGGAAACCTACAATGAGCAGTTCTTC. Translation: CASSPYRRETYNEQFF.

V and J are TRBV10-1 and TRBJ2-1; D ambiguous. Trimming stripped 4 bases from V and 6 bases from J, with 10 bases between. This CDR3 comprises 13 residues. Germline CDR1 is WNHNN and CDR2 is SYGVQD (reference sequence). CDR3: CASSVVAGNEQFF. The CDR3 nucleotides are TGCGCCAGCAGTGTAGTCGCCGGCAATGAGCAGTTCTTC.

V usage is TRBV6-5 and J usage is TRBJ2-1, with 8 bases fitting TRBD2. The CDR3 extends over 15 amino acids. Germline V CDR1 and CDR2: MNHEY, SVGAGI. V shed 6 bases and J 3 bases; nucleotides not matched to a gene: 7. The CDR3 is CASSNSGSLYNEQFF. As DNA, the CDR3 is TGTGCCAGCAGCAACAGCGGGAGCCTCTACAATGAGCAGTTCTTC.

The V and J genes are TRBV5-6 and TRBJ2-5; D gene unclear. The CDR3 has 12 amino acids. The V end lost 0 bases, the J end lost 5 bases, and 5 bases lay between the germline ends. From germline, CDR1 is SGHDT and CDR2 YYEEEE. This chain's CDR3 is CASSLGLETQYF. The CDR3 DNA is TGTGCCAGCAGCTTGGGGCTGGAGACCCAGTACTTC.

This chain connects TRBV9 to TRBJ2-7, with D tentatively TRBD1 or TRBD2 (6 bases each). CDR1 is SGDLS and CDR2 is YYNGEE in the germline V gene. The CDR3 runs 15 residues. Trimming took off 0 bases at V and 2 bases at J, with 12 bases between the two ends. In nucleotides, the CDR3 is TGTGCCAGCAGCGTAGGGGCTAGGGGGGCCTACGAGCAGTACTTC. Translated: CASSVGARGAYEQYF.

The rearrangement links TRBV27 to TRBJ2-7, with TRBD2 matching over 10 bases. J was trimmed by 2 bases and V by 2 bases; bases with no gene match: 3. From germline, CDR1 is MNHEY and CDR2 SMNVEV (reference sequence). The CDR3 loop spans 15 amino acids. The CDR3 reads CASSLGTSGAYEQYF. The CDR3 coding sequence is TGTGCCAGCAGTTTAGGTACTAGCGGGGCCTACGAGCAGTACTTC.

The rearrangement uses TRBV11-2 and TRBJ2-7; 15 positions match TRBD2. Germline-derived CDR1 and CDR2 are SGHAT and FQNNGV. The CDR3 spans 16 residues. Unmatched junction bases numbered 4, after V lost 5 bases and J lost 2 bases. CDR3: CASSPGLAGGTYEQYF. CDR3 DNA: TGTGCCAGCAGCCCCGGACTAGCGGGAGGGACCTACGAGCAGTACTTC.

This sequence joins TRBV11-2 and TRBJ2-1, with D possibly matching TRBD1 (5 bases). The germline CDR1 and CDR2 sequences are SGHAT and FQNNGV. V was cut by 4 bases and J by 8 bases, with 18 bases left in between. This CDR3 region has 15 residues. DNA of the CDR3: TGTGCCAGCAGCTGGCCCGTAGGGGTAACGGATGAGCAGTTCTTC. This encodes CASSWPVGVTDEQFF.

The genes are TRBV30 and TRBJ1-2; D remains ambiguous. CDR1 is GTSNPN, CDR2 SVGIG, per germline (reference sequence). The ends were cut back, 0 bases at V and 8 bases at J, with 10 bases in the middle. The CDR3 runs 12 residues. The CDR3 coding sequence is TGTGCCTGGAGTGTACTTACACCCGGCTACACCTTC. This translates into CAWSVLTPGYTF.

The chain employs TRBV7-2 and TRBJ2-5, with D tentatively TRBD2 (5 bases). Germline loops: CDR1 SGHTA, CDR2 FQGNSA. The CDR3 runs 17 residues. V dropped 5 bases and J dropped 5 bases, with 24 bases sitting between them. The CDR3 sequence: CASSPQVRGRDGETQYF. CDR3 DNA: TGTGCCAGCAGCCCCCAGGTCCGAGGGCGAGATGGGGAGACCCAGTACTTC.

This clone was found once. The J gene is TRBJ2-1, the V gene TRBV4-1; 8 positions agree with TRBD2. V gave up 1 base and J gave up 0 bases; unmatched junction bases: 5. This CDR3 contains 17 residues. Germline V gene lookup returns CDR1 MGHRA and CDR2 YSYEKL. CDR3 region: CASSQGFGTSSYNEQFF. CDR3 sequence (DNA): TGCGCCAGCAGCCAAGGGTTCGGGACTAGCTCCTACAATGAGCAGTTCTTC.

The chain carries TRBV11-2 and TRBJ2-1; D remains unclear. Germline V gene sequence: CDR1 SGHAT, CDR2 FQNNGV. Trimming shortened V by 5 bases and J by 10 bases, and 15 bases separated the two germline ends. The CDR3 spans 13 residues. CDR3 sequence reads: CASSPGLPHEQFF. Written as DNA, the CDR3 is TGTGCCAGCAGCCCTGGGTTACCTCACGAGCAGTTCTTC.